Included here is one T cell receptor (beta chain) sequence, with context. The antigen is undetermined. This sample was included in a study of T cells expressing NK-cell markers. Broader study findings: Five or six donors showed dominant NKG2C+ clonotypes comprising about 1.0-7.5% of their CD8+ T cells.

From the 5' RACE reads, TCRdb lists one entry per CDR3 protein and no DNA. This table lists roughly 160,000 distinct CDR3 sequences. The sequence derives from a woman between 18 and 70 years old in good health. The material sequenced was blood T cells: a sorted CD56 or NKG2C T cell subset, CD4+ or CD8+ T cells, or bulk PBMC T cells (not recorded which).

The CDR3 is CASSRRVAAASTDTQYF. The chain recombines TRBV7-3 with TRBJ2-3; the TRBD2 assignment by TCRdb is unverifiable without DNA. This CDR3 region has 17 residues. CDR1 is SGHTA, CDR2 FQGTGA, per germline.